These 18 T cell receptor beta chains were all obtained from the same sample, sequenced in a study of cytomegalovirus exposure and HLA in healthy donors. Both 60 Vbeta primers and 13 Jbeta primers went into the PCR. Clones were sequenced by immunoSEQ multiplex PCR, and TCRdb holds only the in-frame ones, with some missing. Of about 140,000 clones detected, more than 70% appear once; the ten largest clones hold 2% to 2.5%. Sequences were obtained from PBMCs. These receptors all stem from a man under 40 in good health and CMV-seronegative.

The chain employs TRBV6-1 and TRBJ2-2; the D gene is possibly TRBD1 (6 bases). This CDR3 has 15 residues. V was pared by 2 bases and J by 3 bases, with 10 bases between. Germline CDR1 is MNHNS and CDR2 is SASEGT. CDR3 in DNA: TGTGCCAGCAGTGAACAGGGGAGTGACACCGGGGAGCTGTTTTTT. Translation gives CASSEQGSDTGELFF.

The chain links TRBV19 to TRBJ2-7, with 12 positions matching TRBD2. J gave up 3 bases and V 5 bases, and 5 bases lay outside the gene matches. This CDR3 is built from 15 residues. Germline loops: CDR1 LNHDA, CDR2 SQIVND (reference sequence). CDR3 in DNA: TGTGCCAGTAGTTCTTGGACTAGCGGGAACTACGAGCAGTACTTC. This encodes CASSSWTSGNYEQYF.

This chain connects TRBV29-1 to TRBJ2-3; 8 bases match TRBD2. From germline, CDR1 is SQVTM and CDR2 ANQGSEA. The CDR3 runs to 15 residues. Trimming removed 7 bases from V and 2 bases from J; junction bases left unmatched: 11. The CDR3: CSGSRPGGTTDTQYF. DNA of the CDR3: TGCAGCGGGAGTAGGCCGGGAGGGACCACAGATACGCAGTATTTT.

The CDR3 nucleotides read TGTGCCAGTAGTATGCGGGACAGGGGGGGGATCAATCAGCCCCAGCATTTT. Translating it yields CASSMRDRGGINQPQHF. The chain has TRBV19 and TRBJ1-5; 11 bases match TRBD1. This CDR3 has 17 amino acids. The germline V gene encodes CDR1 LNHDA and CDR2 SQIVND (reference sequence). Trimming at V came to 3 bases and at J to 3 bases, leaving 7 bases not matched to a gene. Drawing the rest from reference TRBV19 and TRBJ1-5, the complete variable domain is DGGITQSPKYLFRKEGQNVTLSCEQNLNHDAMYWYRQDPGQGLRLIYYSQIVNDFQKGDIAEGYSVSREKKESFPLTVTSAQKNPTAFYLCASSMRDRGGINQPQHFGDGTRLSIL.

CDR3 loop: CASSKLTGVSYNEQFF. The CDR3 bases are TGTGCCAGTAGTAAACTGACAGGGGTCTCCTACAATGAGCAGTTCTTC. The rearrangement links TRBV19 to TRBJ2-1, with 8 bases lining up with TRBD1. The CDR3 length is 16 residues. Germline values: CDR1 LNHDA, CDR2 SQIVND (reference sequence). The V segment lost 4 bases and the J segment 0 bases; nucleotides outside the gene matches: 5.

The chain has TRBV19 and TRBJ1-2, with D unclear. V was shortened by 6 bases and J by 4 bases, with 18 bases between the two germline ends. The V gene's germline CDR1 is LNHDA and CDR2 SQIVND (reference sequence). The CDR3 totals 15 residues. CDR3 sequence reads: CASSIWAADVYGYTF. In DNA, the CDR3 is TGTGCCAGTAGCATATGGGCAGCGGACGTCTATGGCTACACCTTC.

The J gene is TRBJ2-5, the V gene TRBV5-1, with 7 bases fitting TRBD2. Germline V CDR1 and CDR2: SGHRS, YFSETQ. Losses at the gene ends were 2 bases for V and 4 bases for J; bases not matched to a gene: 11. The CDR3 length is 16 residues. The CDR3 sequence is CASSFQSGGLGETQYF. The CDR3 region has the DNA TGCGCCAGCAGCTTCCAATCGGGAGGCCTAGGAGAGACCCAGTACTTC.

The V and J genes are TRBV5-1 and TRBJ2-3; no definite D call. The germline V gene has CDR1 SGHRS and CDR2 YFSETQ. V was trimmed by 2 bases and J by 1 base, leaving 5 bases between them. CDR3 length: 13 residues. The CDR3 coding sequence is TGCGCCAGCAGCTTCGAGGGCACAGATACGCAGTATTTT. Translating gives CASSFEGTDTQYF.

The chain is built from TRBV7-9 and TRBJ2-5; 8 bases are a match to TRBD2. The CDR3 consists of 16 residues. CDR1 is SEHNR and CDR2 is FQNEAQ in the germline V gene (reference sequence). Germline trimming cut 2 bases from V and 5 bases from J; bases unmatched to any gene: 10. The DNA of the CDR3 is TGTGCCAGCAGCTTAATTCTCGGGAGGGCCAGTGAGACCCAGTACTTC. It codes for CASSLILGRASETQYF.

The rearrangement links TRBV5-4 to TRBJ2-7; TRBD2 is a possible D gene (6 bases). The V gene's germline CDR1 is SGHNT and CDR2 YYREEE (reference sequence). The CDR3 consists of 16 residues. V lost 0 bases, J lost 4 bases, and 17 bases lay in between. The CDR3 is CASSLGWDSRQYEQYF. For the CDR3, the DNA is TGTGCCAGCAGCTTGGGGTGGGACTCGCGCCAATACGAGCAGTACTTC.

The table lists this clone with a count of one. The chain combines TRBV5-5 with TRBJ2-1, with D perhaps TRBD1 (5 bases). The V end lost 4 bases, the J end lost 5 bases, and 16 bases lay between the germline ends. CDR1 and CDR2 (germline): SGHKS, YYEKEE (reference sequence). The CDR3 is made up of 15 amino acids. The CDR3: CASSVDSVRDNEQFF. The CDR3 DNA is TGTGCCAGCAGCGTCGACAGCGTCAGAGACAATGAGCAGTTCTTC.

The V gene is TRBV5-1, the J gene TRBJ2-2; TRBD1 matches 9 bases. The ends lost 6 bases at V and 3 bases at J; junction bases unmatched: 3. This CDR3 contains 14 residues. Germline V gene lookup returns CDR1 SGHRS and CDR2 YFSETQ. CDR3 bases: TGCGCCAGCAAACAGGGGGCGGACACCGGGGAGCTGTTTTTT. This codes for CASKQGADTGELFF.

The V and J genes are TRBV6-6 and TRBJ2-6; D not certain. V was cut by 11 bases and J by 3 bases, with 8 bases left in between. The CDR3 covers 12 residues. Germline V gene data show CDR1 as MNHNY and CDR2 as SVGAGI (reference sequence). CDR3 residues: CAGGGGANVLTF. The CDR3, as DNA: TGTGCCGGCGGTGGTGGGGCCAACGTCCTGACTTTC.

The sample holds a few counts of this clone. The chain uses TRBV5-8 and TRBJ2-7; 9 bases match TRBD2. The CDR3 contains 15 residues. Germline V lookup: CDR1 SGHTS, CDR2 YDEGEE. With V trimmed by 1 base and J by 4 bases, 6 bases remained unmatched. Here the CDR3 reads CASSLFLAGRYEQYF. CDR3 nucleotides: TGTGCCAGCAGCTTGTTTCTAGCGGGACGATACGAGCAGTACTTC.

The DNA of the CDR3 is TGTGCCAGCAGCAAAGTAACCGGGAGGACTAGCGGGAGAACTTTTAGCACAGATACGCAGTATTTT. It translates to CASSKVTGRTSGRTFSTDTQYF. The chain links TRBV21-1 to TRBJ2-3; no DNA check was done on the table's D call, TRBD2. TRBV21-1 is classified as a pseudogene. This CDR3 region has 22 residues.

CDR3 protein: CASSLLAGGPRETQYF. CDR3 sequence (DNA): TGTGCCAGCAGCTTACTAGCGGGAGGGCCACGGGAGACCCAGTACTTC. The J gene is TRBJ2-5, the V gene TRBV5-4; 13 bases line up with TRBD2. The trim removed 2 bases at V and 5 bases at J, leaving 6 bases unmatched. Per germline, CDR1 SGHNT and CDR2 YYREEE (reference sequence). CDR3 length equals 16 residues.

This clone was observed once. J is TRBJ2-7 and V is TRBV30, with D perhaps TRBD1 (6 bases). Germline V CDR1 and CDR2: GTSNPN, SVGIG (reference sequence). This CDR3 spans 13 amino acids. With 0 bases removed from V and 3 bases from J, the gap between germline ends came to 9 bases. The CDR3: CAWSVGGLYEQYF. Here the CDR3 DNA reads TGTGCCTGGAGTGTAGGGGGTCTCTACGAGCAGTACTTC.

This clone was observed once. J is TRBJ1-1 and V is TRBV4-2; D unresolved. Trimming pared 0 bases from V and 1 base from J, leaving 12 bases between. CDR3 size: 16 residues. The germline gives CDR1 LGHNA, CDR2 YNFKEQ. The CDR3 DNA reads TGTGCCAGCAGCCAAGAATTAGGACTGGGGAACACTGAAGCTTTCTTT. Translation gives CASSQELGLGNTEAFF.